This T cell receptor (beta chain) was retrieved from a study of T cells in narcolepsy. Overall study context: Healthy controls were enrolled alongside patients with narcolepsy type 1 or type 2. The study's findings and limits: Healthy controls reportedly lacked the autoreactive clonotypes serially found in patients' blood. Comparing one patient's CSF and blood CD4+ clonotypes highlighted HCRT- and TRIB2-specific autoreactive clonotypes.

Profiled with immunoSEQ multiplex PCR; TCRdb holds only in-frame clones, not every one. Among about 32,000 clones listed, around three quarters were seen once. Turning to this clone: As yet, its antigen is unknown.

This CDR3 spans 14 amino acids. Trimming stripped 2 bases from V and 0 bases from J, with 7 bases between. The germline V gene encodes CDR1 SQVTM and CDR2 ANQGSEA. V is TRBV29-1 and J is TRBJ2-2, with D unclear. The sequenced sample was memory (CD45RA-) CD4+ T cells from blood. This clonotype originated in a human donor in good health. CDR3 sequence reads: CSVEHRTNTGELFF. The CDR3 nucleotides are TGCAGCGTTGAACACAGAACGAACACCGGGGAGCTGTTTTTT.